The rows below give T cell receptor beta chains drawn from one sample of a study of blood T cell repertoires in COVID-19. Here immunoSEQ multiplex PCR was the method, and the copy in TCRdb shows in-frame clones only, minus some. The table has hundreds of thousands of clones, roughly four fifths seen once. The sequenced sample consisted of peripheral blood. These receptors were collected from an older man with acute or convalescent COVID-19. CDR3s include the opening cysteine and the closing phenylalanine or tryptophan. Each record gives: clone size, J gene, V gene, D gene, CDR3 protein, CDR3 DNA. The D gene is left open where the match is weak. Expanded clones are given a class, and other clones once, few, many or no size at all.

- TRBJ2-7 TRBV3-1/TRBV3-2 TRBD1 CASSLGTGPYEQYF TGTGCCAGCAGCCTCGGGACAGGACCATACGAGCAGTACTTC
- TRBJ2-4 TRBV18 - CASSRNPEDIQYF TGTGCCAGCTCGAGAAACCCGGAGGACATTCAGTACTTC
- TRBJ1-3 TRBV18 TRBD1 CASSPTGGSGNTIYF TGTGCCAGCTCACCGACAGGGGGTTCCGGAAACACCATATATTTT
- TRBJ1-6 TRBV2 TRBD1 CASSDTGGNSPLHF TGTGCCAGCAGTGATACAGGGGGCAATTCACCCCTCCACTTT
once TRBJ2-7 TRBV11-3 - CASGYSGSYEQYF TGTGCCAGCGGATATAGCGGTTCCTACGAGCAGTACTTC
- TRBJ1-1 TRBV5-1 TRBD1 CASRQSSRTGNTEAFF TGCGCCAGCAGACAATCTTCTCGGACAGGAAACACTGAAGCTTTCTTT
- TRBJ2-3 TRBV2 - CASSEGATRSADTQYF TGTGCCAGCAGTGAAGGGGCGACTAGGAGTGCGGATACGCAGTATTTT
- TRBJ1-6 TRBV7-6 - CASSLLPRRSGRGNSPLHF TGTGCCAGCAGCTTGCTCCCGAGGAGGTCCGGACGGGGAAATTCACCCCTCCACTTT
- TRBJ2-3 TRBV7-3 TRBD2 CASSAGTSIRGSEGQYF TGTGCCAGCAGCGCCGGGACTAGCATTAGGGGCTCAGAGGGGCAGTATTTT
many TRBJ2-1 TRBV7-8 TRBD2 CASSLGLSGKYNEQFF TGTGCCAGCAGCCTTGGCCTTAGCGGGAAGTACAATGAGCAGTTCTTC
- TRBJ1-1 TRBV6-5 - CASSPGGKRTEAFF TGTGCCAGCAGTCCCGGCGGGAAGAGGACTGAAGCTTTCTTT
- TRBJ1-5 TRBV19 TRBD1 CASRRQGAGQPQHF TGTGCCAGTAGAAGACAGGGGGCAGGGCAGCCCCAGCATTTT
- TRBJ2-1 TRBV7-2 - CASSPYSREQFF TGTGCCAGCAGCCCCTATAGTCGTGAGCAGTTCTTC
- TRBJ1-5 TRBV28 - CASRGREGLNQPQHF TGTGCCAGCAGGGGCCGCGAGGGTTTAAATCAGCCCCAGCATTTT
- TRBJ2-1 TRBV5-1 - CASSKLMGNEQFF TGCGCCAGCAGCAAACTAATGGGCAATGAGCAGTTCTTC
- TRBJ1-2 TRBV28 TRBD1 CATQRTGAGYTF TGTGCCACCCAACGCACAGGGGCCGGCTACACCTTC
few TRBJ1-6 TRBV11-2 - CASSLLLAEAYSPLHF TGTGCCAGCAGCTTATTATTGGCTGAGGCTTATTCACCCCTCCACTTT
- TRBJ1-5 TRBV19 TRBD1 CASSIEPGQGSNQPQHF TGTGCCAGTAGTATAGAGCCGGGACAGGGGAGCAATCAGCCCCAGCATTTT
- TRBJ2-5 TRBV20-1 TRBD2 CSASPRAGVQETQYF TGCAGTGCTAGTCCCAGAGCGGGGGTTCAAGAGACCCAGTACTTC
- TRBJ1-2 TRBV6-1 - CASSDTGFGYTF TGTGCCAGCAGTGATACGGGTTTTGGCTACACCTTC
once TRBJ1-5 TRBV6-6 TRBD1 CASSPRTGEGVNQPQHF TGTGCCAGCAGTCCTCGGACAGGGGAAGGGGTCAATCAGCCCCAGCATTTT
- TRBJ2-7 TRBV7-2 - CASSVWLGDYEQYF TGTGCCAGCAGCGTATGGTTGGGCGACTACGAGCAGTACTTC
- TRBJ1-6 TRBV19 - CASSPQGLTLHF TGTGCCAGTAGTCCTCAGGGTCTCACCCTCCACTTT
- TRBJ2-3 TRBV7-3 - CASSPGGPYDTQYF TGTGCCAGCAGCCCAGGAGGCCCTTACGATACGCAGTATTTT
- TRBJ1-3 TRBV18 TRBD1 CASSLLGQTVSGNTIYF TGTGCCAGCTCACTACTGGGACAGACCGTCTCTGGAAACACCATATATTTT
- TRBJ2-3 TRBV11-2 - CASSLNADTSTDTQYF TGTGCCAGCAGCTTAAATGCGGACACCTCCACAGATACGCAGTATTTT
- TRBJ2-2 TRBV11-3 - CASSERSGARRELFF TGTGCCAGCAGCGAACGATCAGGGGCGAGGAGGGAGCTGTTTTTT
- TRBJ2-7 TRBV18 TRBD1 CASSPGQLYEQYF TGTGCCAGCTCACCGGGACAGTTGTACGAGCAGTACTTC
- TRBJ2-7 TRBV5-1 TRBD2 CASSDPGTSWYEQYF TGCGCCAGCAGCGACCCAGGGACTAGCTGGTACGAGCAGTACTTC
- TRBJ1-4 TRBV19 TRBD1 CASSIFPTGANEKLFF TGTGCCAGTAGTATTTTCCCGACAGGGGCTAATGAAAAACTGTTTTTT
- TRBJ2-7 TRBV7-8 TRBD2 CASSATSGGQIRDEQYF TGTGCCAGCAGCGCCACTAGCGGGGGTCAAATCAGGGACGAGCAGTACTTC